This entry describes one T cell receptor (beta chain). These data are taken from a study of shared clonotypes between healthy human individuals. About the study: Used for every donor were three CD4 naive, three CD4 memory, two CD8 naive and one CD8 memory plate.

As defined, naive CD8 cells were CD45RO-negative and positively selected for CCR7, with terminally differentiated effector memory CD45RA+ cells excluded. The method was immunoSEQ multiplex PCR; TCRdb's version includes in-frame clones alone and lacks a portion of them. The data hold nearly 2 million clones, with about 95% observed a single time. CDR3 size: 17 residues. Sequenced: naive CD8+ T cells sorted from blood. The clonotype was recovered from a man younger than 30 in good health. The V call is TRBV1, the J call TRBJ1-5. TRBV1 is tagged as a pseudogene. The CDR3 DNA reads as TGCACCAGCAGCCAAGGGGGACCCAATAGGAGAAATCAGCCCCAGCATTTT. Translating gives CTSSQGGPNRRNQPQHF.